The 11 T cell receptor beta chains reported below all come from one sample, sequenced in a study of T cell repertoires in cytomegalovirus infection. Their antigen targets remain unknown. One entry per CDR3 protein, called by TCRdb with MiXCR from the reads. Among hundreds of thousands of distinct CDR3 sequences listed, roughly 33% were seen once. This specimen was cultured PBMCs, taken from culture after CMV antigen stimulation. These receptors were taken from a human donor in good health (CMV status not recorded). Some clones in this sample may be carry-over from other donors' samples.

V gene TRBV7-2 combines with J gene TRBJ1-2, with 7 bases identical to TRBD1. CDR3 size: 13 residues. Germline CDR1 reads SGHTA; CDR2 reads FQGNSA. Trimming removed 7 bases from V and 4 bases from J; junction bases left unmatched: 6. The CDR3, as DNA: TGTGCCAGCACCCTGGGACAGTCCTATGGCTACACCTTC. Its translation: CASTLGQSYGYTF.

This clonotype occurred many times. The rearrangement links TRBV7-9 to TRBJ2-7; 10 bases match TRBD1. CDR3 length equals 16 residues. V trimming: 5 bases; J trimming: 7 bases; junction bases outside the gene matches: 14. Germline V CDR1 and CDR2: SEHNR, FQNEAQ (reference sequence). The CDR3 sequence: CASSPPAGTGDQEQYF. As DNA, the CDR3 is TGTGCCAGCAGCCCCCCGGCCGGGACAGGGGATCAAGAGCAGTACTTC.

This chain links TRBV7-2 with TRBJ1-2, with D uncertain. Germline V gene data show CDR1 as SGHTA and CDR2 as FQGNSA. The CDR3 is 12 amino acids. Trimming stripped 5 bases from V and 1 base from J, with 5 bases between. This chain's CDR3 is CASSRINYGYTF. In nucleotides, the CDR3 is TGTGCCAGCAGCCGAATTAACTATGGCTACACCTTC.

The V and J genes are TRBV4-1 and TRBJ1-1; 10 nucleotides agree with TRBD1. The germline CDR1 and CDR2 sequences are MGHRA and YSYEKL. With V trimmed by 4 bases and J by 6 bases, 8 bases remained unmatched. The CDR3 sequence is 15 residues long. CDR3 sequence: CASSLRDRGRAEAFF. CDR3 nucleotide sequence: TGCGCCAGCAGCCTCCGGGACAGGGGACGCGCTGAAGCTTTCTTT.

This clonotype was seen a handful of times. CDR3: CAISESYAKADTQYF. The CDR3 nucleotides are TGTGCCATCAGTGAGTCCTACGCCAAAGCCGATACGCAGTATTTT. The chain combines TRBV10-3 with TRBJ2-3; D is unclear. The V and J ends lost 0 bases and 6 bases respectively, with 13 bases between them. CDR1 is ENHRY and CDR2 is SYGVKD in the germline V gene. The CDR3 covers 15 residues.

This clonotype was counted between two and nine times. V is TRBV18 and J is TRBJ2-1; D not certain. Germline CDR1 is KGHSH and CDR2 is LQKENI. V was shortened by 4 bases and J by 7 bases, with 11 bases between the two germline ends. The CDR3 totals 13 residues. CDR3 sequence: CASSQQSLNEQFF. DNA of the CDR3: TGTGCCAGCTCACAGCAATCCCTGAATGAGCAGTTCTTC.

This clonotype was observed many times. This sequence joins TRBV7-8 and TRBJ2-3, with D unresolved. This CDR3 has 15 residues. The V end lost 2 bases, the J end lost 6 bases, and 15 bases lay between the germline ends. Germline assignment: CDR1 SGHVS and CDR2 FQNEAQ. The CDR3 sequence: CASSLRAGTPDTQYF. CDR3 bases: TGTGCCAGCAGCTTAAGGGCAGGCACACCGGATACGCAGTATTTT.

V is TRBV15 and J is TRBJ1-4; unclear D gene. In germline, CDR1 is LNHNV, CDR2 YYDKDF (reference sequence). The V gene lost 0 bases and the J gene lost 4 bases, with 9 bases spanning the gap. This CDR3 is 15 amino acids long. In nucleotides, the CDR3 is TGTGCCACCAGCAGAGATCCGGGAAGTAATGAAAAACTGTTTTTT. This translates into CATSRDPGSNEKLFF.

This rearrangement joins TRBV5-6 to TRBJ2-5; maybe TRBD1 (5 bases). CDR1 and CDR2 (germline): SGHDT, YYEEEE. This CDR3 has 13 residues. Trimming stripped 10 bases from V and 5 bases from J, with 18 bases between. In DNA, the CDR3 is TGTGCCGGACAAGCGCTGGAATCTGAGACCCAGTACTTC. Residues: CAGQALESETQYF.

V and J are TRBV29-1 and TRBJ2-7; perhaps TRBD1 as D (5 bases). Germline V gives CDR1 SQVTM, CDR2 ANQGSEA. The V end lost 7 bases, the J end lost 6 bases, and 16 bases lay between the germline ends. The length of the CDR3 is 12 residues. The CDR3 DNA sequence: TGCAGCGCCCAAGAAGGGGTCGGCGAGCAGTACTTC. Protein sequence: CSAQEGVGEQYF.

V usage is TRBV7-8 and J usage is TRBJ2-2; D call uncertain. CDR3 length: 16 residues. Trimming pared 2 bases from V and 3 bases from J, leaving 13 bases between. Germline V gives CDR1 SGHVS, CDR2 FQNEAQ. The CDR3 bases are TGTGCCAGCAGCTTAAACGCGAGATACGACACCGGGGAGCTGTTTTTT. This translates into CASSLNARYDTGELFF.